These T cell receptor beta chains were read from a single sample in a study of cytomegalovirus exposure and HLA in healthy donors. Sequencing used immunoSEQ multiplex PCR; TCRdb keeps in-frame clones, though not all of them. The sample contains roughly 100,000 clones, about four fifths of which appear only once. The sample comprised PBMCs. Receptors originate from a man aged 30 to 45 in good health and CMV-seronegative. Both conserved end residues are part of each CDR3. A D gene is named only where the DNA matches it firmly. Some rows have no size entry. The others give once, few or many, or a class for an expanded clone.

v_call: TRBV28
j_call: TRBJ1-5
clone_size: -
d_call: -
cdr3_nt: TGTGCCAGCAGTACCGGACAGCTCAATCAGCCCCAGCATTTT
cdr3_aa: CASSTGQLNQPQHF

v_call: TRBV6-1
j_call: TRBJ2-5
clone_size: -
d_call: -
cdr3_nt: TGTGCCAGCAGTGTTCCGCGGAACCAAGAGACCCAGTACTTC
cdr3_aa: CASSVPRNQETQYF

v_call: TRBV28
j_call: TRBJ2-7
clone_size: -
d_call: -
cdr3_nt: TGTGCCAGCAGTTCTCCCCCCCGGACTATCTACGAGCAGTACTTC
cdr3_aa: CASSSPPRTIYEQYF

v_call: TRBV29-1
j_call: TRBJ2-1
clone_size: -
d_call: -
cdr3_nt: TGCAGCGTGGCCGTGGAGCACGATGAGCAGTTCTTC
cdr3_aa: CSVAVEHDEQFF

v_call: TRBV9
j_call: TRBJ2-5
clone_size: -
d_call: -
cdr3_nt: TGTGCCAGCACCACAAACGCTAGCCCCAACCAAGAGACCCAGTACTTC
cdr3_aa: CASTTNASPNQETQYF

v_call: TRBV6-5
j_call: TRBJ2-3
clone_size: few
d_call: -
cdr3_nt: TGTGCCAGCAGTTACGGCAGTAGCACAGATACGCAGTATTTT
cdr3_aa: CASSYGSSTDTQYF

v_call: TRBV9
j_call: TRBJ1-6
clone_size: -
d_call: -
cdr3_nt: TGTGCCAGCAGCGCCAGGGATTCCTATAATTCACCCCTCCACTTT
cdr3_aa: CASSARDSYNSPLHF

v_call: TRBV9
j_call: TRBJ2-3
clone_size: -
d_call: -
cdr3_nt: TGTGCCAGCAGCCAAAACGTTTACAGAGATACGCAGTATTTT
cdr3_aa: CASSQNVYRDTQYF

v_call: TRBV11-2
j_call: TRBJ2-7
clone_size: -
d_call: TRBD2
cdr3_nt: TGTGCCAGCAGCCGTTCCGATAGCGGGAGCCCGTTAAGCTCCTACGAGCAGTACTTC
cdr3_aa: CASSRSDSGSPLSSYEQYF

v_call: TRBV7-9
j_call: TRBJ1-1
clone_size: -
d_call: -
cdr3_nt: TGTTCCAGCAGCTTAGGGCCCGGGGAATCAGCTTTCTTT
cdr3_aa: CSSSLGPGESAFF

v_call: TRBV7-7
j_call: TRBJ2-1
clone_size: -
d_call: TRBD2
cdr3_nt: TGTGCCAGCAGCCCGGGGGGAAACAATGAGCAGTTCTTC
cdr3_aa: CASSPGGNNEQFF

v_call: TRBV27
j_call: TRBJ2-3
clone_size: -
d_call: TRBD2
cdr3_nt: TGTGCCAACCCCATAGCGGGGGCACATGCAGATACGCAGTATTTT
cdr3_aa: CANPIAGAHADTQYF

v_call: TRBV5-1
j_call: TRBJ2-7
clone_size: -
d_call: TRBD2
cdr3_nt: TGCGCCAGCAGCTTCGCGAGCGGGAGAGAAAGCGAGCAGTACTTC
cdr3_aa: CASSFASGRESEQYF

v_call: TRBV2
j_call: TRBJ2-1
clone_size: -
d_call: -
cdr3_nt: TGTGCCAGCCTACGACCCTCTCTAGACAATGAGCAGTTCTTC
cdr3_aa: CASLRPSLDNEQFF

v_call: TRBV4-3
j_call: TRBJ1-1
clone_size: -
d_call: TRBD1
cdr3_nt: TGCGCCAGCAGCCAAGATCCGTCAGGGGGAGGAACTGAAGCTTTCTTT
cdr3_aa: CASSQDPSGGGTEAFF